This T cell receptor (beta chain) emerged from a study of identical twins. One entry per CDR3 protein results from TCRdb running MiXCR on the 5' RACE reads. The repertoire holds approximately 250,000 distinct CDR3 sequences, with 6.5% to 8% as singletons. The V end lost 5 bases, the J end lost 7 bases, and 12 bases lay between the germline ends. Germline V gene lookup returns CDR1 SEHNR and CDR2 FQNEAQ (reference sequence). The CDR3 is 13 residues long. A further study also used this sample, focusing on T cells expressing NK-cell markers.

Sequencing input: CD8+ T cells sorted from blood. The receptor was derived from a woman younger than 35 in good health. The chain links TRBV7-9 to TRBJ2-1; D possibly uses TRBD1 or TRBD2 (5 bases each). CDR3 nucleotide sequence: TGTGCCAGCAGCGCACCGGGACGGAATGAGCAGTTCTTC. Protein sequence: CASSAPGRNEQFF. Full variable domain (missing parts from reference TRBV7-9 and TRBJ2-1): DTGVSQNPRHKITKRGQNVTFRCDPISEHNRLYWYRQTLGQGPEFLTYFQNEAQLEKSRLLSDRFSAERPKGSFSTLEIQRTEQGDSAMYLCASSAPGRNEQFFGPGTRLTVL.